One and the same sample provided the 14 T cell receptor beta chains below, sequenced in a study of T-cell reconstitution after alpha-beta-depleted transplantation in children. Unique molecular identifiers featured in how the TCRbeta library was prepared. TCRdb used MiXCR to reprocess the PCR reads, holding one entry per CDR3 protein. This sample has approximately 210,000 distinct CDR3 sequences, with roughly 14% found just once. The sample in question was PBMCs from the stem cell graft donor, obtained from the stem cell graft. The receptors stem from a human donor who donated a stem cell graft to a child with acute lymphoblastic leukemia.

The count of this clonotype is one. The chain employs TRBV19 and TRBJ2-3; 8 bases line up with TRBD2. From germline, CDR1 is LNHDA and CDR2 SQIVND (reference sequence). This CDR3 contains 11 residues. In DNA, the CDR3 is TGTGCGGCGGGAGGTGTAGATACGCAGTATTTT. This translates into CAAGGVDTQYF.

This clonotype has a count of ten or more. The rearrangement links TRBV28 to TRBJ2-1, with TRBD2 as a possible D gene (6 bases). V lost 7 bases to trimming and J lost 4 bases, with 14 bases between them. Germline CDR1 MDHEN, CDR2 SYDVKM. The CDR3 spans 14 residues. The CDR3 sequence is CASTEGTSYNEQFF. DNA for the CDR3: TGTGCCAGCACGGAAGGGACTTCATACAATGAGCAGTTCTTC. The variable domain in full, completed from reference TRBV28 and TRBJ2-1, reads DVKVTQSSRYLVKRTGEKVFLECVQDMDHENMFWYRQDPGLGLRLIYFSYDVKMKEKGDIPEGYSVSREKKERFSLILESASTNQTSMYLCASTEGTSYNEQFFGPGTRLTVL.

This clonotype was seen a handful of times. J is TRBJ2-5 and V is TRBV7-2, with D maybe TRBD2 (6 bases). The V gene's germline CDR1 is SGHTA and CDR2 FQGNSA. CDR3 length: 15 residues. The V and J ends lost 6 bases and 4 bases respectively, with 18 bases between them. The CDR3 DNA sequence: TGTGCCAGCAGTGGTGCGAGGGCGGGGTCAGAGACCCAGTACTTC. This sequence encodes CASSGARAGSETQYF. The full variable domain, with the rest looked up from reference TRBV7-2 and TRBJ2-5, is GAGVSQSPSNKVTEKGKDVELRCDPISGHTALYWYRQSLGQGLEFLIYFQGNSAPDKSGLPSDRFSAERTGGSVSTLTIQRTQQEDSAVYLCASSGARAGSETQYFGPGTRLLVL.

This clonotype was counted many times. V usage is TRBV5-1 and J usage is TRBJ2-1; 9 positions match TRBD2. Germline V gives CDR1 SGHRS, CDR2 YFSETQ. The CDR3 length is 17 residues. The V and J ends lost 3 bases and 9 bases, in that order; junction bases with no gene match: 16. The CDR3 protein is CASSWGLAGAFVGEQFF. The CDR3 nucleotides read TGCGCCAGCAGCTGGGGCTTAGCGGGAGCTTTCGTGGGTGAGCAGTTCTTC. Full variable domain (outside the CDR3, taken from reference TRBV5-1 and TRBJ2-1): KAGVTQTPRYLIKTRGQQVTLSCSPISGHRSVSWYQQTPGQGLQFLFEYFSETQRNKGNFPGRFSGRQFSNSRSEMNVSTLELGDSALYLCASSWGLAGAFVGEQFFGPGTRLTVL.

This clonotype was seen at least ten times. The chain links TRBV7-8 to TRBJ2-7; D remains unclear. Germline CDR1 SGHVS, CDR2 FQNEAQ. The V and J ends lost 2 bases and 3 bases respectively, with 11 bases between them. This CDR3 has 14 residues. The CDR3 spells CASSLRTISYEQYF. The CDR3 nucleotides read TGTGCCAGCAGCTTAAGGACCATAAGCTACGAGCAGTACTTC.

This clonotype was seen many times. V usage is TRBV12-3 or TRBV12-4 and J usage is TRBJ2-5, with D possibly being TRBD1 or TRBD2 (6 bases each). The CDR3 length is 16 residues. The V gene lost 5 bases and the J gene lost 5 bases, with 21 bases spanning the gap. This chain's CDR3 is CASSPPEEGDWETQYF. CDR3 DNA: TGTGCCAGCAGTCCCCCAGAGGAGGGGGATTGGGAGACCCAGTACTTC.

This clonotype was observed at least ten times. The gene calls are TRBV7-9 and TRBJ1-2; D call uncertain. Deletions cut 1 base from V and 1 base from J, with 10 bases between. Germline-derived CDR1 and CDR2 are SEHNR and FQNEAQ (reference sequence). The CDR3 is made up of 15 amino acids. CDR3 sequence (DNA): TGTGCCAGCAGCTTAGGGTCAGCAGTTAACTATGGCTACACCTTC. It encodes CASSLGSAVNYGYTF.

For this clonotype: A read error is possible here, since a much larger clone lies one base away. This sequence joins TRBV5-1 and TRBJ2-7; a possible D gene is TRBD1 (6 bases). Between the trimmed V and J ends, which lost 2 bases and 3 bases, there was a span of 15 bases. Germline CDR1 and CDR2: SGHRS and YFSETQ. The CDR3 consists of 15 residues. The CDR3 DNA sequence: TGCGCCAGCAGCTTCGGGTCAGGGGATGGCTACGAGCAGTACTTC. Translating gives CASSFGSGDGYEQYF.

In this sample, this clonotype turned up many times. J is TRBJ1-2 and V is TRBV29-1; 9 bases map to TRBD1. Trimming took 5 bases from V and 4 from J; bases not matched to a gene: 8. Germline lookup yields CDR1 SQVTM and CDR2 ANQGSEA. The CDR3 is 14 amino acids. CDR3 sequence: CSVYTTGGIYGYTF. CDR3 bases: TGCAGCGTTTATACGACAGGGGGTATCTATGGCTACACCTTC. Filled out from reference TRBV29-1 and TRBJ1-2, the complete variable domain reads SAVISQKPSRDICQRGTSLTIQCQVDSQVTMMFWYRQQPGQSLTLIATANQGSEATYESGFVIDKFPISRPNLTFSTLTVSNMSPEDSSIYLCSVYTTGGIYGYTFGSGTRLTVV.

This clonotype was recorded at least ten times. V is TRBV7-9 and J is TRBJ1-5; D may be TRBD1 (5 bases). CDR1 and CDR2 from the germline V gene are SEHNR and FQNEAQ (reference sequence). The CDR3 is 15 amino acids. Trimming took off 1 base at V and 3 bases at J, with 10 bases between the two ends. The CDR3: CASSLGGVANQPQHF. In nucleotides, the CDR3 is TGTGCCAGCAGCTTAGGGGGGGTTGCCAATCAGCCCCAGCATTTT.

This clonotype was observed many times. The chain joins TRBV29-1 to TRBJ2-5; D gene uncertain. The CDR3 totals 13 residues. V was trimmed by 2 bases and J by 3 bases, leaving 10 bases between them. CDR1 is SQVTM and CDR2 is ANQGSEA in the germline V gene. The CDR3 bases are TGCAGCGTTGAACGGCAAAAAAAAGAGACCCAGTACTTC. It encodes CSVERQKKETQYF.

This clonotype was picked up many times. The J gene is TRBJ2-7, the V gene TRBV5-1; D unresolved. The V gene lost 0 bases and the J gene lost 3 bases, with 7 bases spanning the gap. Germline V gene lookup returns CDR1 SGHRS and CDR2 YFSETQ. The CDR3 is made up of 13 amino acids. CDR3 protein: CASSLVRGYEQYF. CDR3 DNA sequence: TGCGCCAGCAGCTTGGTAAGAGGCTACGAGCAGTACTTC.

This clonotype was counted only a few times. The rearrangement links TRBV10-3 to TRBJ1-1; possibly TRBD1 for D (5 bases). The CDR3 length is 12 residues. Trimming cost V 0 bases and J 12 bases, with 11 bases left between them. Germline CDR1 and CDR2: ENHRY and SYGVKD. The CDR3 protein is CAISESQGSTFF. In nucleotides, the CDR3 is TGTGCCATCAGTGAGTCGCAGGGTTCAACTTTCTTT.

This clonotype was counted ten times or more. V gene TRBV20-1 combines with J gene TRBJ2-7, with D unresolved. The CDR3 covers 13 residues. Germline V gene lookup returns CDR1 DFQATT and CDR2 SNEGSKA (reference sequence). CDR3: CRMYINPSYEQYF. The CDR3 DNA sequence: TGCAGAATGTACATTAACCCCTCCTACGAGCAGTACTTC.